This TCR beta chain was documented in a study of immune cell composition in non-small cell lung cancer. Trimming pared 2 bases from V and 5 bases from J, leaving 9 bases between. CDR3 size: 13 residues. Germline V gene sequence: CDR1 MNHEY, CDR2 SMNVEV (reference sequence). Using immunoSEQ multiplex PCR, the repertoire was profiled, and TCRdb retains in-frame clones only, with some absent. The profile covers under 9,000 clones, with about 70% appearing a single time and over 7.5% taken by the ten largest. The rearrangement links TRBV27 to TRBJ1-2; D unresolved. Specimen: lung tumor tissue. The receptor was derived from a human donor with non-small cell lung cancer. The CDR3 spells CASSLGPTYGYTF. The CDR3 nucleotides read TGTGCCAGCAGTTTAGGGCCCACATATGGCTACACCTTC.